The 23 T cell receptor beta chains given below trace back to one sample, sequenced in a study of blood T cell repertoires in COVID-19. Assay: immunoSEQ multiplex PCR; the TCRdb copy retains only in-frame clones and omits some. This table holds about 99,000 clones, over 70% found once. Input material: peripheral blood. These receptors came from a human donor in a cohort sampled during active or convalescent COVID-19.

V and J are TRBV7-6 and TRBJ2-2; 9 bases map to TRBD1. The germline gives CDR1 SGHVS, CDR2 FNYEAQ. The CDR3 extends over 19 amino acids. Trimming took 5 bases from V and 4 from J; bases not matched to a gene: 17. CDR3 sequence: CASSPPGQGLLGGTGELFF. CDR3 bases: TGTGCCAGCAGCCCCCCGGGACAGGGTCTTCTCGGGGGCACCGGGGAGCTGTTTTTT.

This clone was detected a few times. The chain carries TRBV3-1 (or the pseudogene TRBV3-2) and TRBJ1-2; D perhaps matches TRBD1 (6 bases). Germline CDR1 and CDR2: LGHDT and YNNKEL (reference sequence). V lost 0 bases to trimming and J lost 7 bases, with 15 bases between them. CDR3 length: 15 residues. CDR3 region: CASSQDLQGFVGYTF. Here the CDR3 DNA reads TGTGCCAGCAGCCAAGACCTACAGGGTTTTGTTGGCTACACCTTC.

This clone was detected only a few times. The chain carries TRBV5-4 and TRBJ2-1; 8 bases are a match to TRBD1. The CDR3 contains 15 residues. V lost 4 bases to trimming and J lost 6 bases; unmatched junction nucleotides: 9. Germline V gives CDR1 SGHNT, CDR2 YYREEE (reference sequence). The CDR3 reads CASSPGQGYVNEQFF. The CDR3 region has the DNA TGTGCCAGCAGCCCCGGACAGGGATATGTCAATGAGCAGTTCTTC. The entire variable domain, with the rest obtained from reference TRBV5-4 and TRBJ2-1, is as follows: ETGVTQSPTHLIKTRGQQVTLRCSSQSGHNTVSWYQQALGQGPQFIFQYYREEENGRGNFPPRFSGLQFPNYSSELNVNALELDDSALYLCASSPGQGYVNEQFFGPGTRLTVL.

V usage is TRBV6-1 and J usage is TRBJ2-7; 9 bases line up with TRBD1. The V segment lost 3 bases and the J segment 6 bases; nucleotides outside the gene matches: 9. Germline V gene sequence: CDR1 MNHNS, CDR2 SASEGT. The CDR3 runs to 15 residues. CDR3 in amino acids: CASSERDRVPPEQYF. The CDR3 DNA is TGTGCCAGCAGTGAGAGGGACAGGGTCCCCCCCGAGCAGTACTTC.

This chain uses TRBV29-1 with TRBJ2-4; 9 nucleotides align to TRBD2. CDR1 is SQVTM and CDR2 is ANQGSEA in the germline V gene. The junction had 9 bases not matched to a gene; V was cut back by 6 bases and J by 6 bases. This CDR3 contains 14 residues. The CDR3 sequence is CSVQRGARRNIQYF. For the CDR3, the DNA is TGCAGCGTCCAGCGGGGGGCCCGGAGAAACATTCAGTACTTC. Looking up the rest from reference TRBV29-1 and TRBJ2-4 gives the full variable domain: SAVISQKPSRDICQRGTSLTIQCQVDSQVTMMFWYRQQPGQSLTLIATANQGSEATYESGFVIDKFPISRPNLTFSTLTVSNMSPEDSSIYLCSVQRGARRNIQYFGAGTRLSVL.

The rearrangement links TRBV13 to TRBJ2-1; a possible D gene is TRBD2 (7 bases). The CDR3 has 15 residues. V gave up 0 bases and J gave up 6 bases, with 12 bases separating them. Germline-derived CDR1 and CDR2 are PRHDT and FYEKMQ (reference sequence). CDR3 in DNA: TGTGCCAGCAGCTTAGGAGGGAGGGGGTTCAATGAGCAGTTCTTC. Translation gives CASSLGGRGFNEQFF.

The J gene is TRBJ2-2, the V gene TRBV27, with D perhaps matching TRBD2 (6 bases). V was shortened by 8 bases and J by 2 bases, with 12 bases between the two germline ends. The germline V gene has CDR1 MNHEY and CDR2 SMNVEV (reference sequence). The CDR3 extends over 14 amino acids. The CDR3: CASRRVANTGELFF. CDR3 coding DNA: TGTGCCAGCCGGAGGGTGGCTAACACCGGGGAGCTGTTTTTT.

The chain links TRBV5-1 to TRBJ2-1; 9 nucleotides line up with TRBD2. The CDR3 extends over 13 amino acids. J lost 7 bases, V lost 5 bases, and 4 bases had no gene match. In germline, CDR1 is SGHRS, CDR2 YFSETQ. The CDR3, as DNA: TGCGCCAGCAGTGGAAGCGGGGGGAATGAGCAGTTCTTC. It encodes CASSGSGGNEQFF.

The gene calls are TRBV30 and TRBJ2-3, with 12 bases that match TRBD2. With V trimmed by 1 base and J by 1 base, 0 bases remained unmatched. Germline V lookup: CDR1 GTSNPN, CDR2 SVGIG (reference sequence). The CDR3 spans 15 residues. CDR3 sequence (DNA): TGTGCCTGGAGTGGGACTAGCGGGGGCACAGATACGCAGTATTTT. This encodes CAWSGTSGGTDTQYF.

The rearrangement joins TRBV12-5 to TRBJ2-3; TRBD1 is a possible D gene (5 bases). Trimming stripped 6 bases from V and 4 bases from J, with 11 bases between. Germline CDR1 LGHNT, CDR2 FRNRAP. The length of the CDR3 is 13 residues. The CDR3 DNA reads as TGTGCTAGTGGATGGGGCTTTTCAGATACGCAGTATTTT. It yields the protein CASGWGFSDTQYF.

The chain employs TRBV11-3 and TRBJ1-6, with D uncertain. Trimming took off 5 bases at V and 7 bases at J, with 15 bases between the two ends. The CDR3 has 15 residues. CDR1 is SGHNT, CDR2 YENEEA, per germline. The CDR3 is CASSDPGMPNSPLHF. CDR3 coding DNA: TGTGCCAGCAGCGACCCCGGGATGCCGAATTCACCCCTCCACTTT.

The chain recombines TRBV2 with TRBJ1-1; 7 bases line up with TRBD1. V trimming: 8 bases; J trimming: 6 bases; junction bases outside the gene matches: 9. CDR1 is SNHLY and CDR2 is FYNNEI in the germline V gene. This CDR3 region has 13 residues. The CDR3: CASCRDSRAEAFF. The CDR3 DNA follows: TGTGCCAGCTGCCGGGACAGCCGTGCTGAAGCTTTCTTT.

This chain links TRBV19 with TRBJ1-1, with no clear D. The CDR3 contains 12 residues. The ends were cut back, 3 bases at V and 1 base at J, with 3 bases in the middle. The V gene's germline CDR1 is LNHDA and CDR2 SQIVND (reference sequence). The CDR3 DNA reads TGTGCCAGTAGTATCAGGAACACTGAAGCTTTCTTT. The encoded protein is CASSIRNTEAFF.

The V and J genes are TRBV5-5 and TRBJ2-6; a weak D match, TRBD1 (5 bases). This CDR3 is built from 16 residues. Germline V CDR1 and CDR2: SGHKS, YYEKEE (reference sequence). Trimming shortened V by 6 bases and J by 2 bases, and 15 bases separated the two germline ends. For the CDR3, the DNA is TGTGCCAGCACCCCCCCAACAGGACCTGGGGCCAACGTCCTGACTTTC. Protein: CASTPPTGPGANVLTF.

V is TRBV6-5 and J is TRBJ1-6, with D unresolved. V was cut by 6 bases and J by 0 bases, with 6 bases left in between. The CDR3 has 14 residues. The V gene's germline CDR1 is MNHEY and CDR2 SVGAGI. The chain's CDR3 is CASSASSYNSPLHF. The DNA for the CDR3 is TGTGCCAGCAGCGCGAGCTCCTATAATTCACCCCTCCACTTT.

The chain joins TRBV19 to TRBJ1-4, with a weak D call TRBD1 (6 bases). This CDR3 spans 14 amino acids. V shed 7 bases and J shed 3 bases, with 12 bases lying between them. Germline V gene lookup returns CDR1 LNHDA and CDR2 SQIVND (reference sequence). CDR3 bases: TGTGCCAGTACCCTTAGGACAGCTAATGAAAAACTGTTTTTT. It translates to CASTLRTANEKLFF. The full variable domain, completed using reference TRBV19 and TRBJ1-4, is DGGITQSPKYLFRKEGQNVTLSCEQNLNHDAMYWYRQDPGQGLRLIYYSQIVNDFQKGDIAEGYSVSREKKESFPLTVTSAQKNPTAFYLCASTLRTANEKLFFGSGTQLSVL.

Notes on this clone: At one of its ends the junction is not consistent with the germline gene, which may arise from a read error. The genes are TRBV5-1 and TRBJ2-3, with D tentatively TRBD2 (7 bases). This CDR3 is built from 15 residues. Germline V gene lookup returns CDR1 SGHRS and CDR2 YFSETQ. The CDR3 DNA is TGCCCCAGCAGCTTGGAAGGGGGGGGGCCAGATACGCAGTATTTT. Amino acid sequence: CPSSLEGGGPDTQYF.

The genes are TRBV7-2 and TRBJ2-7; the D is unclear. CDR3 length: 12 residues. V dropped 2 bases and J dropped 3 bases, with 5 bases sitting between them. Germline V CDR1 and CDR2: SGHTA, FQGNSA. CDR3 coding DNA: TGTGCCAGCAGCTTACCCAGCTACGAGCAGTACTTC. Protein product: CASSLPSYEQYF.

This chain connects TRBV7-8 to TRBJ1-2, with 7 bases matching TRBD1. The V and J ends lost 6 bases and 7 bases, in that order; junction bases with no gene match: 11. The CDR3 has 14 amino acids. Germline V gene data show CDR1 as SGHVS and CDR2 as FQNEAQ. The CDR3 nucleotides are TGTGCCAGCAGATCGACAGGGCGGGGCGGTGGCTACACCTTC. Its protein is CASRSTGRGGGYTF. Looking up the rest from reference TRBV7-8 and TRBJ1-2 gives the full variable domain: GAGVSQSPRYKVAKRGQDVALRCDPISGHVSLFWYQQALGQGPEFLTYFQNEAQLDKSGLPSDRFFAERPEGSVSTLKIQRTQQEDSAVYLCASRSTGRGGGYTFGSGTRLTVV.

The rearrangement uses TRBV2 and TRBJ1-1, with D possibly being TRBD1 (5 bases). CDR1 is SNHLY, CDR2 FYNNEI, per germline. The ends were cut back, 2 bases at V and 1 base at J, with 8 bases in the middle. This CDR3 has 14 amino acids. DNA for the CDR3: TGTGCCAGCAGTGAATTGGGGCAGAACACTGAAGCTTTCTTT. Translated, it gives CASSELGQNTEAFF.

CDR3 amino acids: CASSSLGLAGAGLYNEQFF. CDR3 in DNA: TGTGCCAGCAGCTCCCTGGGACTAGCGGGGGCCGGACTCTACAATGAGCAGTTCTTC. The chain combines TRBV7-2 with TRBJ2-1, with 14 bases identical to TRBD2. The length of the CDR3 is 19 residues. With V trimmed by 4 bases and J by 3 bases, 11 bases remained unmatched. Looked up from germline, CDR1 is SGHTA and CDR2 is FQGNSA.

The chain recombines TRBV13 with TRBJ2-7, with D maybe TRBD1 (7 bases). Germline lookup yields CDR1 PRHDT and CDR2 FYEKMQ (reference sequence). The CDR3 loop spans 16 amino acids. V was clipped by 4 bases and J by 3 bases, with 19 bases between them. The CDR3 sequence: CASSSPSQGGRYEQYF. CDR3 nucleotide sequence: TGTGCCAGCAGCTCCCCGAGTCAGGGGGGACGCTACGAGCAGTACTTC.

The DNA of the CDR3 is TGTGCCAGTGGAGCCCGGCCGCGCCAAGAGACCCAGTACTTC. Translating it yields CASGARPRQETQYF. The chain combines TRBV2 with TRBJ2-5; D uncertain. Trimming cost V 9 bases and J 1 base, with 15 bases left between them. This CDR3 comprises 14 residues. The germline V gene encodes CDR1 SNHLY and CDR2 FYNNEI.